This T cell receptor beta chain was captured in a study of CD8 T cells in ankylosing spondylitis. This clonotype appeared once. The germline CDR1 and CDR2 sequences are SNHLY and FYNNEI. This CDR3 has 13 amino acids. V lost 5 bases, J lost 9 bases, and 14 bases lay in between. Quantitative 5'-RACE with molecular barcodes generated TCR beta libraries. TCRdb used MiXCR to reprocess the 5' RACE reads, holding one entry per CDR3 protein. Among over 130,000 distinct CDR3 sequences listed, more than 40% were seen once. This receptor was identified in a male donor with ankylosing spondylitis. The chain carries TRBV2 and TRBJ1-5; D possibly corresponds to TRBD1 (6 bases). Sequences were obtained from synovial fluid, either unsorted or a sorted T cell fraction (not recorded which). CDR3 DNA sequence: TGTGCCAGCAGTTGGCCGGGACATGGGCCCCAGCATTTT. Translation: CASSWPGHGPQHF.